The 21 T cell receptor beta chains below come from one sample, sequenced in a study of cytomegalovirus exposure and HLA in healthy donors (dated by TCRdb to about 2017). Library preparation used the immunoSEQ multiplex PCR assay. The multiplex PCR relied on a mix of 60 forward primers for TCR Vbeta segments and 13 reverse primers for TCR Jbeta segments. Entries here come from immuneACCESS through TCRdb and include only in-frame sequences with V and J called. Some clones fail to appear in such tables; in the studies checked, an unresolved V gene covers under half of the shortfall, and the cause of the remainder is unknown. This sample is represented by about 190,000 clones; about four fifths of them were singletons. Of the sample, under 5% is held by the ten largest clones. Sample: PBMCs. These receptor sequences come from a man aged 25-45 years in good health and CMV-seropositive.

J is TRBJ2-7 and V is TRBV7-2; D is undetermined. Trimming cost V 3 bases and J 2 bases, with 14 bases left between them. The germline CDR1 and CDR2 sequences are SGHTA and FQGNSA. The CDR3 totals 15 residues. This CDR3 reads CASSFVGVSPYEQYF. CDR3 sequence (DNA): TGTGCCAGCAGCTTCGTGGGCGTCAGCCCCTACGAGCAGTACTTC.

The V and J genes are TRBV28 and TRBJ2-5; 8 nucleotides line up with TRBD1. Germline-derived CDR1 and CDR2 are MDHEN and SYDVKM. The CDR3 spans 14 residues. Losses at the gene ends were 5 bases for V and 5 bases for J; bases not matched to a gene: 7. For the CDR3, the DNA is TGTGCCAGCAGTCGGACAGGGATCGCGGAGACCCAGTACTTC. It encodes CASSRTGIAETQYF.

This chain's CDR3 is CASSSGGNSPLHF. CDR3 bases: TGTGCCAGCAGCTCGGGGGGGAATTCACCCCTCCACTTT. The rearrangement uses TRBV7-9 and TRBJ1-6, with a possible D match to TRBD1 (5 bases). This CDR3 has 13 amino acids. Germline-derived CDR1 and CDR2 are SEHNR and FQNEAQ (reference sequence). Trimming took off 4 bases at V and 7 bases at J, with 8 bases between the two ends.

The chain recombines TRBV5-1 with TRBJ2-1; a possible D gene is TRBD1 (6 bases). The germline V gene encodes CDR1 SGHRS and CDR2 YFSETQ. The length of the CDR3 is 15 residues. V was cut by 4 bases and J by 0 bases, with 11 bases left in between. The CDR3 sequence is CASSPGQSSYNEQFF. The CDR3, as DNA: TGCGCCAGCAGCCCTGGACAGAGCTCCTACAATGAGCAGTTCTTC.

The rearrangement joins TRBV19 to TRBJ2-5; TRBD1 agrees at 12 bases. The germline V gene encodes CDR1 LNHDA and CDR2 SQIVND (reference sequence). Trimming removed 6 bases from V and 7 bases from J; junction bases left unmatched: 12. The CDR3 covers 16 residues. The CDR3 nucleotides read TGTGCCAGTAGACCCTCCGGGACAGGGGGCTCGGGGACCCAGTACTTC. Its protein product is CASRPSGTGGSGTQYF.

CDR3 loop: CASSLYQRRPDTQYF. CDR3 bases: TGTGCCAGCAGCTTATACCAGCGTAGGCCAGATACGCAGTATTTT. The chain links TRBV7-6 to TRBJ2-3; D call uncertain. V dropped 2 bases and J dropped 4 bases, with 13 bases sitting between them. From germline, CDR1 is SGHVS and CDR2 FNYEAQ. The CDR3 runs 15 residues.

This chain uses TRBV27 with TRBJ2-1, with 10 bases identical to TRBD2. V gave up 3 bases and J gave up 9 bases; unmatched junction bases: 11. This CDR3 comprises 16 residues. Germline assignment: CDR1 MNHEY and CDR2 SMNVEV (reference sequence). CDR3 sequence: CASSLLSGRALGEQFF. The CDR3 DNA is TGTGCCAGCAGTTTGTTAAGCGGGAGGGCCCTGGGTGAGCAGTTCTTC.

CDR3 region: CASRRTGEGQPQHF. As DNA, the CDR3 is TGCGCCAGCAGGAGGACGGGGGAGGGTCAGCCCCAGCATTTT. This chain links TRBV10-2 with TRBJ1-5; maybe TRBD1 (5 bases). The CDR3 consists of 14 residues. V shed 6 bases and J shed 6 bases, with 15 bases lying between them. Germline assignment: CDR1 WSHSY and CDR2 SAAADI.

J is TRBJ2-7 and V is TRBV27; D gene unclear. The CDR3 loop spans 15 amino acids. V gave up 0 bases and J gave up 3 bases, with 12 bases separating them. Germline assignment: CDR1 MNHEY and CDR2 SMNVEV (reference sequence). The CDR3 loop reads CASSLSIPLVYEQYF. The CDR3 DNA is TGTGCCAGCAGTTTATCGATTCCCCTAGTCTACGAGCAGTACTTC.

The chain is built from TRBV5-1 and TRBJ1-2; TRBD1 agrees at 10 bases. The CDR3 contains 14 residues. Germline CDR1 and CDR2: SGHRS and YFSETQ. The trim removed 3 bases at V and 8 bases at J, leaving 7 bases unmatched. The CDR3 nucleotides read TGCGCCAGCAGCTCCGGGACAGGGGACAAGGGCTACACCTTC. It encodes CASSSGTGDKGYTF.

The CDR3 bases are TGCGCCAGCAGTCCACTAGCGGACATTCAGTACTTC. Translation gives CASSPLADIQYF. The chain combines TRBV10-1 with TRBJ2-4; 8 positions match TRBD2. This CDR3 region has 12 residues. Germline-derived CDR1 and CDR2 are WNHNN and SYGVQD (reference sequence). After removal of 5 bases from V and 8 bases from J, the junction contained 2 bases not matched to a gene.

This clone showed up just a few times. This chain links TRBV9 with TRBJ1-2, with a weak D call TRBD1 (6 bases). V lost 4 bases to trimming and J lost 4 bases, with 17 bases between them. In germline, CDR1 is SGDLS, CDR2 YYNGEE. There are 15 residues in the CDR3. The CDR3 sequence is CASSPRQGPVYGYTF. CDR3 DNA sequence: TGTGCCAGCAGCCCCCGCCAGGGGCCGGTCTATGGCTACACCTTC. The full variable domain, with the rest looked up from reference TRBV9 and TRBJ1-2, is DSGVTQTPKHLITATGQRVTLRCSPRSGDLSVYWYQQSLDQGLQFLIQYYNGEERAKGNILERFSAQQFPDLHSELNLSSLELGDSALYFCASSPRQGPVYGYTFGSGTRLTVV.

The chain couples TRBV7-2 to TRBJ1-1; no definite D call. The CDR3 covers 11 residues. The V end lost 4 bases, the J end lost 7 bases, and 7 bases lay between the germline ends. Germline loops: CDR1 SGHTA, CDR2 FQGNSA. CDR3 coding DNA: TGTGCCAGCAGCTCACGACTTGAAGCTTTCTTT. Amino acid sequence: CASSSRLEAFF. Looking up the rest from reference TRBV7-2 and TRBJ1-1 gives the full variable domain: GAGVSQSPSNKVTEKGKDVELRCDPISGHTALYWYRQSLGQGLEFLIYFQGNSAPDKSGLPSDRFSAERTGGSVSTLTIQRTQQEDSAVYLCASSSRLEAFFGQGTRLTVV.

A single count supports this clone. The J gene is TRBJ2-7, the V gene TRBV19; 7 bases are shared with TRBD1. CDR1 and CDR2 from the germline V gene are LNHDA and SQIVND (reference sequence). CDR3 size: 15 residues. The J segment lost 3 bases and the V segment lost 1 base, leaving 6 bases of the junction unmatched. CDR3 nucleotides: TGTGCCAGTAGTATAGGAGGGACAGTCCACTACGAGCAGTACTTC. It is translated as CASSIGGTVHYEQYF.

The gene calls are TRBV11-2 and TRBJ2-5; 12 bases fit TRBD2. Losses at the gene ends were 5 bases for V and 5 bases for J; bases not matched to a gene: 9. Germline-derived CDR1 and CDR2 are SGHAT and FQNNGV. The CDR3 sequence is 16 residues long. The CDR3 DNA is TGTGCCAGCAGCAACCGAACTAGCGGGGGGACTGAGACCCAGTACTTC. It encodes CASSNRTSGGTETQYF.

This clone was observed a few times. The chain carries TRBV2 and TRBJ2-1; tentatively, D is TRBD2 (5 bases). The germline gives CDR1 SNHLY, CDR2 FYNNEI. The CDR3 contains 12 residues. Between the trimmed V and J ends, which lost 3 bases and 7 bases, there was a span of 7 bases. CDR3 region: CASSDSGNEQFF. In DNA, the CDR3 is TGTGCCAGCAGTGACTCGGGGAATGAGCAGTTCTTC.

The chain recombines TRBV4-3 with TRBJ2-7; D perhaps matches TRBD1 (6 bases). Germline loops: CDR1 LGHNA, CDR2 YSLEER. The V gene lost 0 bases and the J gene lost 6 bases, with 15 bases spanning the gap. The CDR3 is 15 residues long. CDR3 sequence: CASSQEGTRGGEQYF. The CDR3 nucleotides are TGCGCCAGCAGCCAAGAAGGGACACGGGGTGGCGAGCAGTACTTC.

CDR3: CASSPGTGVETQYF. The CDR3 DNA follows: TGTGCCAGTAGTCCCGGGACAGGGGTTGAGACCCAGTACTTC. The J gene is TRBJ2-5, the V gene TRBV19; 10 bases align to TRBD1. CDR3 length equals 14 residues. CDR1 LNHDA and CDR2 SQIVND come from the germline V gene (reference sequence). The V segment lost 5 bases and the J segment 5 bases; nucleotides outside the gene matches: 5.

This clone was picked up a small number of times. The chain is built from TRBV30 and TRBJ1-4; 8 bases line up with TRBD1. Losses at the gene ends were 2 bases for V and 16 bases for J; bases not matched to a gene: 9. This CDR3 has 12 residues. CDR1 is GTSNPN and CDR2 is SVGIG in the germline V gene (reference sequence). The CDR3 spells CAWSPTGGAEFF. Written as DNA, the CDR3 is TGTGCCTGGAGTCCCACAGGGGGGGCGGAGTTTTTT.

The rearrangement uses TRBV9 and TRBJ2-7, with D tentatively TRBD2 (6 bases). This CDR3 contains 14 residues. V lost 3 bases to trimming and J lost 2 bases, with 12 bases between them. Germline CDR1 reads SGDLS; CDR2 reads YYNGEE. CDR3 sequence reads: CASSARSGPYEQYF. The CDR3 bases are TGTGCCAGCAGCGCCCGGAGCGGGCCCTACGAGCAGTACTTC.

The CDR3 protein is CASTKRQGFGGANVLTF. For the CDR3, the DNA is TGCGCCAGCACGAAGAGACAGGGGTTTGGTGGGGCCAACGTCCTGACTTTC. The rearrangement uses TRBV10-2 and TRBJ2-6; 8 bases are a match to TRBD1. The germline gives CDR1 WSHSY, CDR2 SAAADI. The CDR3 loop spans 17 amino acids. J lost 3 bases, V lost 7 bases, and 11 bases had no gene match.